The sample holds many counts of the clone carrying this T cell receptor (beta chain). Antigen: not known. The germline V gene has CDR1 MDHEN and CDR2 SYDVKM. Losses at the gene ends were 6 bases for V and 11 bases for J; bases not matched to a gene: 16. CDR3 length: 15 amino acids. Thyroid surgery had not been preceded by any treatment in any patient. This sample is drawn from a study of metastatic and nonmetastatic thyroid tumors. Study results and caveats: The study reportedly found significantly higher TCR beta diversity in malignant thyroid tumors than benign nodules, in blood and tumor.

Original processing notes: What underpinned the distant-metastasis classifier for papillary thyroid cancer was the set of CDR3 differences across clinicopathological groups. Using MiXCR, TCRdb reanalyzed the PCR reads. Here the V and J calls rest on TCRdb's processing, not on the authors' analysis. The profile shows 75,000 to 100,000 clones, approximately 11% of them singletons. This receptor was obtained from a female donor with papillary thyroid cancer or a benign thyroid nodule (not recorded which). Some clones in this sample may be carry-over from other donors' samples. Sequences were obtained from blood. The chain combines TRBV28 with TRBJ1-1; 9 bases agree with TRBD1. CDR3: CASSQRTGQGLDAFF. As DNA, the CDR3 is TGTGCCAGCAGCCAACGGACCGGACAGGGGTTGGATGCTTTCTTT. The entire variable domain, with the rest obtained from reference TRBV28 and TRBJ1-1, is as follows: DVKVTQSSRYLVKRTGEKVFLECVQDMDHENMFWYRQDPGLGLRLIYFSYDVKMKEKGDIPEGYSVSREKKERFSLILESASTNQTSMYLCASSQRTGQGLDAFFGQGTRLTVV.